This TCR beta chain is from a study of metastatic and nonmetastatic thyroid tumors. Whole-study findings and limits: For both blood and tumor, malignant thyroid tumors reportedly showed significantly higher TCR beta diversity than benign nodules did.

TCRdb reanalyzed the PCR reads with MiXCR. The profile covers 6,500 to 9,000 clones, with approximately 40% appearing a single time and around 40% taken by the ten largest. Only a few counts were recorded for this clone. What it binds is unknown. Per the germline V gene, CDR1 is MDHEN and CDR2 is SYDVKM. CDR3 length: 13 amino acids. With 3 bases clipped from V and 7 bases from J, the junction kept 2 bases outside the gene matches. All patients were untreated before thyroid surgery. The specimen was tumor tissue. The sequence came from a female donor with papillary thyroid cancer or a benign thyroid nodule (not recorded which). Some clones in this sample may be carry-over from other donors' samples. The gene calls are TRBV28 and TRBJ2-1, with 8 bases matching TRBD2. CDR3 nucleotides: TGTGCCAGCAGTTTCCGCGGGAGGAATGAGCAGTTCTTC. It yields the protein CASSFRGRNEQFF.